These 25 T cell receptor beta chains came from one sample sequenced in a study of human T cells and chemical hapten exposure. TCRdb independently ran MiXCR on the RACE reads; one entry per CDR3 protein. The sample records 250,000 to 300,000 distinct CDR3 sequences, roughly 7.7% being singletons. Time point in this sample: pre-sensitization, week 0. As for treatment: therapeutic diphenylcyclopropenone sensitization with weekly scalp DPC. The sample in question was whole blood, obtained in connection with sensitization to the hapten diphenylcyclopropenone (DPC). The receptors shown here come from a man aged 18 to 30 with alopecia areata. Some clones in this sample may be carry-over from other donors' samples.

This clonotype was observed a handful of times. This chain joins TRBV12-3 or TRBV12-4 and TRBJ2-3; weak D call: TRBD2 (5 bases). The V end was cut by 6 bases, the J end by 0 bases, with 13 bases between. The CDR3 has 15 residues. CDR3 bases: TGTGCCAGCAGACTCCTCGGGGATAGCACAGATACGCAGTATTTT. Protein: CASRLLGDSTDTQYF.

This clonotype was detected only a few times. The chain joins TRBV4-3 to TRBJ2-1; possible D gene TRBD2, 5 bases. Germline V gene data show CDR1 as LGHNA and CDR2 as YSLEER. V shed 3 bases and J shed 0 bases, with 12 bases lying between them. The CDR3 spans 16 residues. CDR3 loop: CASSQEAPSSYNEQFF. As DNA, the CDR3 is TGCGCCAGCAGCCAGGAGGCTCCGAGCTCCTACAATGAGCAGTTCTTC.

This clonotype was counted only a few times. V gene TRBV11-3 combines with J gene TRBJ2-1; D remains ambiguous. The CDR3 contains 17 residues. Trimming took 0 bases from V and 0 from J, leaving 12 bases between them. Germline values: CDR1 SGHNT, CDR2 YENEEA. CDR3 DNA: TGTGCCAGCAGCTTAGATACGGGCAGAAGCTCCTACAATGAGCAGTTCTTC. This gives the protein CASSLDTGRSSYNEQFF.

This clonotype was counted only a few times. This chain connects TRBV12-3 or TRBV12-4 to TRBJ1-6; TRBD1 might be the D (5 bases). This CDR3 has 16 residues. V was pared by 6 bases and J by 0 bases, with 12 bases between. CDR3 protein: CASSRGRSSYNSPLHF. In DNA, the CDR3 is TGTGCCAGCAGCCGGGGCCGGAGCTCCTATAATTCACCCCTCCACTTT.

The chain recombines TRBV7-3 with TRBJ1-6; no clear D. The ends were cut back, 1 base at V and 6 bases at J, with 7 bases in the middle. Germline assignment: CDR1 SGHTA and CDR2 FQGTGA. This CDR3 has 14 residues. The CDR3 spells CASSLNWVNSPLHF. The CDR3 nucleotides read TGTGCCAGCAGCTTAAATTGGGTTAATTCACCCCTCCACTTT.

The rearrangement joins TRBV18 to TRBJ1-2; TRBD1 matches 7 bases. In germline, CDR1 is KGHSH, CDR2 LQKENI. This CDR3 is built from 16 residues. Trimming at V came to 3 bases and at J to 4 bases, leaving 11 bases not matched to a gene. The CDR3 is CASSPTGAPNSYGYTF. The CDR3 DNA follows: TGTGCCAGCTCACCTACAGGGGCCCCAAACTCCTATGGCTACACCTTC.

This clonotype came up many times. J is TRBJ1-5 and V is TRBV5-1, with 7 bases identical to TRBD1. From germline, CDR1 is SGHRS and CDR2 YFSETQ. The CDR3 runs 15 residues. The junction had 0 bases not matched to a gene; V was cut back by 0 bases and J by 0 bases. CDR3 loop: CASSLEGASNQPQHF. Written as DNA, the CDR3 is TGCGCCAGCAGCTTGGAGGGGGCTAGCAATCAGCCCCAGCATTTT.

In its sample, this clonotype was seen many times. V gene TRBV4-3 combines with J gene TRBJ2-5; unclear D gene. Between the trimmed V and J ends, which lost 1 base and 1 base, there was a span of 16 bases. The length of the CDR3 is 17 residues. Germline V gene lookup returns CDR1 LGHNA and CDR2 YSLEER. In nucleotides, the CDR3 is TGCGCCAGCAGCCAAGCTGCATTCGGAGCCTCCCAAGAGACCCAGTACTTC. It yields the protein CASSQAAFGASQETQYF.

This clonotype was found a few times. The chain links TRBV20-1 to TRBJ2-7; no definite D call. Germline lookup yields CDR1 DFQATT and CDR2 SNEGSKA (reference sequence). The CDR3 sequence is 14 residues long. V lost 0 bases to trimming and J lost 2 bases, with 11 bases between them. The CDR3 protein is CSARELDGTYEQYF. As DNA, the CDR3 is TGCAGTGCTAGAGAATTGGACGGTACCTACGAGCAGTACTTC.

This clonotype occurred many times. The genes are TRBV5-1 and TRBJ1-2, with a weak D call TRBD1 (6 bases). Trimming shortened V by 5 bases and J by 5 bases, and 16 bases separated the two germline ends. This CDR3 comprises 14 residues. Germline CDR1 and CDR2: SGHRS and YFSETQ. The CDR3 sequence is CASSEGGERYGYTF. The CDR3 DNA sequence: TGCGCCAGCAGTGAGGGGGGCGAGCGTTATGGCTACACCTTC.

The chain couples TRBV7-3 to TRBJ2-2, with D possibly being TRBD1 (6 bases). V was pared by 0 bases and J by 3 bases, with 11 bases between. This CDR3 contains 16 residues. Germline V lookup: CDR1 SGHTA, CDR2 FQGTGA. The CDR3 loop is CASSLTQGRDTGELFF. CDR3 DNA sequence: TGTGCCAGCAGCTTAACTCAGGGGCGCGACACCGGGGAGCTGTTTTTT.

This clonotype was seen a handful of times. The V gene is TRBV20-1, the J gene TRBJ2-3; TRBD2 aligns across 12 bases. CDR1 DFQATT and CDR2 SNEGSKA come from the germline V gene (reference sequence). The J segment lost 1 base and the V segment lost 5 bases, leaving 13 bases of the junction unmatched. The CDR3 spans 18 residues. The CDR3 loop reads CSAQTPTSGGFGTDTQYF. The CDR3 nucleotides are TGCAGTGCTCAAACCCCGACTAGCGGGGGATTTGGCACAGATACGCAGTATTTT.

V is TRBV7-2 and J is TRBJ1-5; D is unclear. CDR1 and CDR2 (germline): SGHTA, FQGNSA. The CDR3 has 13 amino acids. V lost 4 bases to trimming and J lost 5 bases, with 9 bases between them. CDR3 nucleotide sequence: TGTGCCAGCAGCTCGTGGACGGATCAGCCCCAGCATTTT. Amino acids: CASSSWTDQPQHF.

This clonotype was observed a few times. The CDR3 nucleotides are TGTGCCAGCGGGACAGACTCCTACAATGAGCAGTTCTTC. It yields the protein CASGTDSYNEQFF. The V call is TRBV10-3, the J call TRBJ2-1; D is perhaps TRBD1 (7 bases). V shed 10 bases and J shed 0 bases, with 10 bases lying between them. CDR1 and CDR2 (germline): ENHRY, SYGVKD. The CDR3 runs to 13 residues.

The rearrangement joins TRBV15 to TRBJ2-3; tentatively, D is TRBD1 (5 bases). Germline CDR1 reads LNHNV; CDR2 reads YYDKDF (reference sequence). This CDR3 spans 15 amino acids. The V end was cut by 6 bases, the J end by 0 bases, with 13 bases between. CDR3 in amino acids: CATRTALTSTDTQYF. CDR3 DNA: TGTGCCACCAGGACAGCCCTAACTAGCACAGATACGCAGTATTTT.

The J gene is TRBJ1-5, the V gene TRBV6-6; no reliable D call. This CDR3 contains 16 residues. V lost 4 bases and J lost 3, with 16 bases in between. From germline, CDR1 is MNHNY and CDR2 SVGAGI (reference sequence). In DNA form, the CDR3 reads TGTGCCAGCAGTTTTACTTGGCAGTTAAACAATCAGCCCCAGCATTTT. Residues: CASSFTWQLNNQPQHF.

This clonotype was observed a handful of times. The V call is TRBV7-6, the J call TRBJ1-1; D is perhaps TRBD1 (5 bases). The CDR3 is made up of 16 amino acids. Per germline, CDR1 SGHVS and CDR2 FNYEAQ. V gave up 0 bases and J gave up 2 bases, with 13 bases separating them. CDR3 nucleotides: TGTGCCAGCAGCTTAGCGAGGCAGGGCCCTAACACTGAAGCTTTCTTT. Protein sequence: CASSLARQGPNTEAFF.

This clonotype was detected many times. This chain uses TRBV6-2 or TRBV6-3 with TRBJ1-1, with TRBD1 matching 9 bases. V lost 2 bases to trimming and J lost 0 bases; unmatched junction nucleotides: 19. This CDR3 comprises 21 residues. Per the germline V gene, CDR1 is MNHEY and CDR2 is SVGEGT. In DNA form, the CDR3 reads TGTGCCAGCAGTTACGCCGGACTACGAGGGACAGGGTTTAACCTGAACACTGAAGCTTTCTTT. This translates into CASSYAGLRGTGFNLNTEAFF.

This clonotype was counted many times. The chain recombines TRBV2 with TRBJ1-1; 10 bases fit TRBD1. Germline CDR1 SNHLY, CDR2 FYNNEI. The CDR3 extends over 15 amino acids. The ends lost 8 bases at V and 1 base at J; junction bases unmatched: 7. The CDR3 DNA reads TGTGCCAGCGGGACAGGGGCTTTAGGGAACACTGAAGCTTTCTTT. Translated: CASGTGALGNTEAFF.

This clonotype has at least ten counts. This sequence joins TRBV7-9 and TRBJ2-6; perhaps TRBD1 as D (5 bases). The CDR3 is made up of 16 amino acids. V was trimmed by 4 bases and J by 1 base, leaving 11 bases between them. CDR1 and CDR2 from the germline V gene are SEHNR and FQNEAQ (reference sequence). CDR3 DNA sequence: TGTGCCAGCAGCTCGACAGCCACGTCTGGGGCCAACGTCCTGACTTTC. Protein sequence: CASSSTATSGANVLTF.

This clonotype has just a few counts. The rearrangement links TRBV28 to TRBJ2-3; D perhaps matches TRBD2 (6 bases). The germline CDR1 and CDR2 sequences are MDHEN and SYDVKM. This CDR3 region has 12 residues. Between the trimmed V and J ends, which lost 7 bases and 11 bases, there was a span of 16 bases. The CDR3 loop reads CASTYLAGLQYF. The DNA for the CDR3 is TGTGCCAGCACTTACCTCGCGGGACTGCAGTATTTT.

DNA of the CDR3: TGTGCCAGCAGCGCGGTACAGGGGGTAGGAACCGGGGAGCTGTTTTTT. Translation: CASSAVQGVGTGELFF. This chain links TRBV9 with TRBJ2-2; 8 nucleotides match TRBD1. CDR1 SGDLS and CDR2 YYNGEE come from the germline V gene. After removal of 3 bases from V and 5 bases from J, the junction contained 9 bases not matched to a gene. The CDR3 sequence is 16 residues long.

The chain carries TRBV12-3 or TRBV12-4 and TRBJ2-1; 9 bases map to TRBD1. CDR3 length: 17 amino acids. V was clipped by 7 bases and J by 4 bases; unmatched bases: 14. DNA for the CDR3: TGTGCCAGCAATTCCGACCGCCGGGACAGGGCTTACAATGAGCAGTTCTTC. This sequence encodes CASNSDRRDRAYNEQFF.

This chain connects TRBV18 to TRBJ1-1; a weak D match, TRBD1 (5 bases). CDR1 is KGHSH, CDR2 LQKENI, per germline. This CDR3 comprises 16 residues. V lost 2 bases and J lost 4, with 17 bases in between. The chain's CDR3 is CASSPTTAGWGTEAFF. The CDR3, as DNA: TGTGCCAGCTCACCAACCACGGCAGGGTGGGGCACTGAAGCTTTCTTT.

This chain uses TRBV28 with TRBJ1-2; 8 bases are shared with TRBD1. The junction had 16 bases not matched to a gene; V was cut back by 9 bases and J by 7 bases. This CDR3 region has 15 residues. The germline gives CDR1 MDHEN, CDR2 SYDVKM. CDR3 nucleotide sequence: TGTGCCAGTCGGGCCAAATACAGGGGGAAGGGTGGCTACACCTTC. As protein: CASRAKYRGKGGYTF.